Below are 13 T cell receptor beta chains sequenced from a single sample in a study of cytomegalovirus exposure and HLA in healthy donors. With 60 Vbeta and 13 Jbeta primers, the PCR was carried out. Libraries were prepared by immunoSEQ multiplex PCR; TCRdb keeps only in-frame clonotypes and omits some of them. The table includes about 110,000 clones, approximately 80% detected once. The sample consisted of PBMCs. Source of these receptors: a man in his fifties or sixties in good health and CMV-seronegative.

This chain uses TRBV15 with TRBJ1-5, with 8 nucleotides matching TRBD1. The CDR3 sequence is 14 residues long. The germline V gene encodes CDR1 LNHNV and CDR2 YYDKDF (reference sequence). V was pared by 5 bases and J by 5 bases, with 5 bases of the junction left unmatched. The CDR3 region is CATSAYRGDQPQHF. CDR3 sequence (DNA): TGTGCCACCAGCGCCTACAGGGGGGATCAGCCCCAGCATTTT.

CDR3 DNA: TGTGCCACCAGCAGGGTATACCCGGGACTGTATAGCAATCAGCCCCAGCATTTT. Protein product: CATSRVYPGLYSNQPQHF. J is TRBJ1-5 and V is TRBV15, with D tentatively TRBD1 (5 bases). The CDR3 length is 18 residues. CDR1 is LNHNV and CDR2 is YYDKDF in the germline V gene (reference sequence). The ends were cut back, 3 bases at V and 0 bases at J, with 18 bases in the middle.

This clone has only a few counts. This chain connects TRBV5-1 to TRBJ2-3; D may be TRBD1 (5 bases). The length of the CDR3 is 13 residues. V was cut by 5 bases and J by 3 bases, with 10 bases left in between. The germline V gene has CDR1 SGHRS and CDR2 YFSETQ. The CDR3 DNA reads TGCGCCAGCAGAGGGGTCGGGACAGATACGCAGTATTTT. The encoded protein is CASRGVGTDTQYF.

CDR3 sequence: CASSLRGASTNEKLFF. The CDR3 coding sequence is TGTGCCAGCAGCTTACGAGGTGCCTCAACTAATGAAAAACTGTTTTTT. The chain employs TRBV7-2 and TRBJ1-4; no definite D call. The CDR3 covers 16 residues. Germline values: CDR1 SGHTA, CDR2 FQGNSA. The V gene lost 2 bases and the J gene lost 0 bases, with 10 bases spanning the gap.

The V call is TRBV6-5, the J call TRBJ2-1; 9 nucleotides agree with TRBD1. V shed 5 bases and J 7 bases; nucleotides not matched to a gene: 3. The germline V gene encodes CDR1 MNHEY and CDR2 SVGAGI. CDR3 length: 13 amino acids. This CDR3 is CASSRDRVNEQFF. Here the CDR3 DNA reads TGTGCCAGCAGTCGGGACAGGGTAAATGAGCAGTTCTTC.

This clone appeared a few times. The V gene is TRBV2, the J gene TRBJ1-6; 7 bases line up with TRBD1. V dropped 7 bases and J dropped 4; count of bases not matched to a gene: 13. The CDR3 spans 17 residues. Germline V lookup: CDR1 SNHLY, CDR2 FYNNEI. The DNA for the CDR3 is TGTGCCAGCACTCGAGAAGCCGGGACAGTTTATAATTCACCCCTCCACTTT. Its protein product is CASTREAGTVYNSPLHF.

The CDR3 protein is CASSQELYATNEKLFF. DNA of the CDR3: TGCGCCAGCAGCCAAGAGCTCTATGCAACTAATGAAAAACTGTTTTTT. The chain combines TRBV4-3 with TRBJ1-4, with D uncertain. The CDR3 runs 16 residues. Trimming pared 0 bases from V and 0 bases from J, leaving 8 bases between. Germline loops: CDR1 LGHNA, CDR2 YSLEER.

The CDR3 region is CASSPPARVSYEQYF. CDR3 in DNA: TGTGCCAGCTCACCACCGGCCCGGGTTTCCTACGAGCAGTACTTC. The rearrangement links TRBV18 to TRBJ2-7; no firm D call. CDR1 KGHSH and CDR2 LQKENI come from the germline V gene. V lost 0 bases and J lost 1, with 10 bases in between. This CDR3 spans 15 amino acids.

This chain connects TRBV14 to TRBJ1-6, with TRBD1 matching 10 bases. Looked up from germline, CDR1 is SGHDN and CDR2 is FVKESK. Germline trimming cut 0 bases from V and 0 bases from J; bases unmatched to any gene: 8. The CDR3 runs 20 residues. In DNA form, the CDR3 reads TGTGCCAGCAGCCAAGAGCCCGGGACAGGGGTTTTCTCCTATAATTCACCCCTCCACTTT. This encodes CASSQEPGTGVFSYNSPLHF.

The chain links TRBV6-1 to TRBJ2-4; TRBD1 is a possible D gene (6 bases). Per the germline V gene, CDR1 is MNHNS and CDR2 is SASEGT. V lost 4 bases, J lost 3 bases, and 13 bases lay in between. This CDR3 is 15 amino acids long. CDR3 nucleotide sequence: TGTGCCAGCAGTGGAGGGGGTTTGGGCAAAAACATTCAGTACTTC. Translation gives CASSGGGLGKNIQYF.

The V call is TRBV5-4, the J call TRBJ2-5; TRBD2 matches at 9 bases. Germline CDR1 and CDR2: SGHNT and YYREEE (reference sequence). The CDR3 sequence is 15 residues long. Trimming cost V 2 bases and J 1 base; bases outside gene matches: 3. For the CDR3, the DNA is TGTGCCAGCAGCTTATTAGCGGGGGCCCAAGAGACCCAGTACTTC. Its protein is CASSLLAGAQETQYF. The whole variable domain, remainder taken from reference TRBV5-4 and TRBJ2-5, is ETGVTQSPTHLIKTRGQQVTLRCSSQSGHNTVSWYQQALGQGPQFIFQYYREEENGRGNFPPRFSGLQFPNYSSELNVNALELDDSALYLCASSLLAGAQETQYFGPGTRLLVL.

This chain links TRBV6-1 with TRBJ2-5; D gene uncertain. The CDR3 spans 11 residues. Germline V gene lookup returns CDR1 MNHNS and CDR2 SASEGT. The V end was cut by 4 bases, the J end by 10 bases, with 10 bases between. The CDR3 here is CASSVQVNQYF. The CDR3 bases are TGTGCCAGCAGTGTTCAGGTGAACCAGTACTTC.

The chain uses TRBV15 and TRBJ1-5; D unclear. CDR3 length: 13 residues. Looked up from germline, CDR1 is LNHNV and CDR2 is YYDKDF (reference sequence). Trimming stripped 3 bases from V and 4 bases from J, with 7 bases between. CDR3 nucleotide sequence: TGTGCCACCAGCAGGTGGGCGAATCAGCCCCAGCATTTT. Translation: CATSRWANQPQHF.